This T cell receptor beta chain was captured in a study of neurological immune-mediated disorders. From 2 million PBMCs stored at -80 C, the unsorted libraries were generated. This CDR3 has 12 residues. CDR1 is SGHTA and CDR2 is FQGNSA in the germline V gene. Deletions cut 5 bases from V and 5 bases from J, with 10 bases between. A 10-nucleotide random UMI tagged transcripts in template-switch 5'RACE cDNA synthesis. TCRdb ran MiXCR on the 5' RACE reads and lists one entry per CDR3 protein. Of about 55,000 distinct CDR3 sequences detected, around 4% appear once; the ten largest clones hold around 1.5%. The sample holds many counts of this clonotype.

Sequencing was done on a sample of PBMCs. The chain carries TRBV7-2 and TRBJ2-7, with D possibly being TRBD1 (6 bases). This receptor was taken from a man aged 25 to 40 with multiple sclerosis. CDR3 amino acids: CASSEDSHEQYF. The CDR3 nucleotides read TGTGCCAGCAGCGAGGACAGCCACGAGCAGTACTTC.